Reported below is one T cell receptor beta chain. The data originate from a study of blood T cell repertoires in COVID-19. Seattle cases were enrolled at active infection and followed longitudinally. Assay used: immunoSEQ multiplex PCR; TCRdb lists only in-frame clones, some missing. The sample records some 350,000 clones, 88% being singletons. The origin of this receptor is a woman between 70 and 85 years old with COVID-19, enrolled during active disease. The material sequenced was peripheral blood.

CDR3 sequence: CASSYSGGWVETQYF. DNA for the CDR3: TGTGCCAGCAGTTACTCAGGGGGCTGGGTAGAGACCCAGTACTTC. This chain links TRBV6-5 with TRBJ2-5; 7 bases fit TRBD1. V lost 0 bases, J lost 4 bases, and 5 bases stayed unmatched. CDR1 is MNHEY and CDR2 is SVGAGI in the germline V gene. This CDR3 has 15 residues.